Reported below is one TCR beta chain. Its target is not known. There were likely unrecorded immune exposures, though donors were nominally healthy when sampled. This sample was taken from a study of cytomegalovirus exposure and HLA in healthy donors. V was cut by 2 bases and J by 5 bases, with 13 bases left in between. The CDR3 has 14 residues. Germline lookup yields CDR1 SGHNT and CDR2 YYREEE (reference sequence). Vbeta (60) and Jbeta (13) primers were used in the PCR. Sequenced by immunoSEQ multiplex PCR; TCRdb stores in-frame clones only, minus some. Among fewer than 100,000 clones, around 80% were seen once, and the ten largest hold roughly 2.6%. Study outcomes and limitations: A later analysis associated 16,951 TCR beta sequences with HLA alleles at a 0.05 false discovery rate. Later work showed greater clonal expansion in HLA-associated TCR beta chains than in equally common others.

This clonotype was sampled from a male donor in good health and CMV-seropositive. The gene calls are TRBV5-4 and TRBJ2-5; possible D gene TRBD2, 5 bases. Sample: PBMCs. The CDR3 sequence is CASSFPGYGETQYF. CDR3 coding DNA: TGTGCCAGCAGCTTTCCGGGGTATGGGGAGACCCAGTACTTC.